Listed below are T cell receptor beta chains from one sample, sequenced in a study of blood T cell repertoires in COVID-19. This table comes from immunoSEQ multiplex PCR, and its TCRdb copy is limited to in-frame clones, with some not included. Of around 310,000 clones listed, 90% are singletons. What was sequenced was peripheral blood. The receptors stem from a woman aged 40 to 50 with COVID-19, enrolled during active disease. The CDR3 runs from the conserved cysteine through the conserved F or W. The order of the fields is V gene, J gene, D gene, CDR3 protein. The D gene is left open where the match is weak.

V: TRBV6-6; J: TRBJ1-1; D: NA; CDR3: CASSYPGQSNTEAFF
V: TRBV30; J: TRBJ1-5; D: TRBD1; CDR3: CAWSGTGGTNQPQHF
V: TRBV4-1; J: TRBJ1-6; D: TRBD1; CDR3: CASSQEGDSDSPLHF
V: TRBV7-8; J: TRBJ2-7; D: TRBD2; CDR3: CASSTSTSGSSYEQYF
V: TRBV7-2; J: TRBJ2-3; D: NA; CDR3: CASSLAGRGRTDTQYF
V: TRBV9; J: TRBJ2-3; D: NA; CDR3: CASSVSGADTQYF
V: TRBV6-1; J: TRBJ2-4; D: NA; CDR3: CASSEDSGAKNIQYF
V: TRBV5-4; J: TRBJ2-5; D: TRBD2; CDR3: CASSPPGRGGQETQYF
V: TRBV6-6; J: TRBJ1-2; D: NA; CDR3: CASSYDGLYGYTF
V: TRBV19; J: TRBJ2-1; D: NA; CDR3: CASRGTEQFF
V: TRBV19; J: TRBJ1-4; D: NA; CDR3: CASSIDTGNEKLFF
V: TRBV18; J: TRBJ2-5; D: NA; CDR3: CASSGTGSEETQYF
V: TRBV30; J: TRBJ2-5; D: NA; CDR3: CAWSAIRDKETQYF
V: TRBV27; J: TRBJ1-1; D: NA; CDR3: CASSLSRVRASGTEAFF
V: TRBV14; J: TRBJ1-1; D: NA; CDR3: CASSQDWGGNTEAFF
V: TRBV4-1; J: TRBJ2-6; D: TRBD1; CDR3: CASSHHTGTGRAGANVLTF
V: TRBV5-1; J: TRBJ1-1; D: TRBD1; CDR3: CASIPGQGNTEAFF
V: TRBV18; J: TRBJ2-5; D: TRBD1; CDR3: CASSSGTGVSLETQYF
V: TRBV5-8; J: TRBJ1-4; D: NA; CDR3: CASSPRGEKLFF
V: TRBV14; J: TRBJ2-1; D: TRBD2; CDR3: CASRLLAGGPENEQFF
V: TRBV28; J: TRBJ2-5; D: TRBD1; CDR3: CASSPRTGKGQETQYF
V: TRBV3-1/TRBV3-2; J: TRBJ2-5; D: TRBD1; CDR3: CASSPTGWYQETQYF
V: TRBV27; J: TRBJ2-3; D: NA; CDR3: CASSLGVGGTDTQYF
V: TRBV2; J: TRBJ1-6; D: NA; CDR3: CASSGAMALHF
V: TRBV7-2; J: TRBJ1-1; D: NA; CDR3: CASSFPAGEDAFF
V: TRBV28; J: TRBJ1-2; D: NA; CDR3: CASSLREGGYTF
V: TRBV5-1; J: TRBJ2-1; D: NA; CDR3: CASSLGGIATSYNEQFF
V: TRBV5-4; J: TRBJ1-4; D: TRBD1; CDR3: CASSHGTGPNEKLFF
V: TRBV12-3/TRBV12-4; J: TRBJ2-5; D: NA; CDR3: CASTQGGETQYF
V: TRBV11-2; J: TRBJ1-2; D: TRBD1; CDR3: CASSLVGQGTVYPGYTF
V: TRBV4-2; J: TRBJ2-5; D: TRBD2; CDR3: CASSPTSGGARETQYF
V: TRBV7-2; J: TRBJ1-2; D: TRBD1; CDR3: CASSFTGGYGYTF
V: TRBV7-9; J: TRBJ2-5; D: TRBD2; CDR3: CASSSMAGGIDQYF
V: TRBV28; J: TRBJ2-2; D: TRBD2; CDR3: CASSRSGGLSGELFF
V: TRBV7-2; J: TRBJ2-7; D: NA; CDR3: CASSLGSAEIIYEQYF
V: TRBV6-5; J: TRBJ2-2; D: NA; CDR3: CASSSGGGELFF
V: TRBV30; J: TRBJ1-4; D: NA; CDR3: CAWSRQISREKLFF
V: TRBV19; J: TRBJ2-1; D: TRBD2; CDR3: CASNLAGGNEQFF
V: TRBV11-2; J: TRBJ2-2; D: TRBD2; CDR3: CASSLGMGTMGELFF
V: TRBV19; J: TRBJ1-4; D: NA; CDR3: CASSGQGVTLNEKLFF
V: TRBV29-1; J: TRBJ2-7; D: NA; CDR3: CSVLSTVESSYEQYF
V: TRBV7-9; J: TRBJ2-1; D: TRBD2; CDR3: CASSVGLAAYNEQFF